This T cell receptor (beta chain) was identified in a study of T cell clonotyping in hematopoietic cell transplantation. Study details: Recipient samples before transplant were obtained post-cytoreduction.

The method was immunoSEQ multiplex PCR; TCRdb's version includes in-frame clones alone and lacks a portion of them. Among about 41,000 clones listed, approximately 81% were seen once. This sample's time point: recipient sample about 28 days before transplant, after cytoreduction. Germline CDR1 reads GTSNPN; CDR2 reads SVGIG (reference sequence). The CDR3 contains 15 residues. V lost 1 base, J lost 9 bases, and 12 bases stayed unmatched. The TCR originated in a man in his 60s with acute myeloid leukemia. Some clones in this sample may be carry-over from other donors' samples. The chain recombines TRBV30 with TRBJ2-5; 9 nucleotides match TRBD2. This specimen was peripheral blood mononuclear cells, taken before stem cell transplant. The CDR3 nucleotides read TGTGCCTGGAGTGGAGGCCCTAGCGGGATAGTGGCCCAGTACTTC. Amino acid sequence: CAWSGGPSGIVAQYF.